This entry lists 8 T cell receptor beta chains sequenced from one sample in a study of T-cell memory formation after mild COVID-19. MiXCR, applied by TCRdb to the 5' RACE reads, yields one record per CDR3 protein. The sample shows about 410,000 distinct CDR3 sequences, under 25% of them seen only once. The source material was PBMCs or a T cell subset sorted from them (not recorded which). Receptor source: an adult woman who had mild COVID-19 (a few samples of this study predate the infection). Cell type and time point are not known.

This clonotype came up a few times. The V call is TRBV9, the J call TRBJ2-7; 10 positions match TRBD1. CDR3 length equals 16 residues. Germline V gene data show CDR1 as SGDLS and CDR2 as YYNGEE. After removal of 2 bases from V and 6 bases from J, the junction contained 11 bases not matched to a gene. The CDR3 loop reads CASSVSDRGDGGEQYF. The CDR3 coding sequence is TGTGCCAGCAGCGTCTCGGACAGGGGGGATGGGGGCGAGCAGTACTTC.

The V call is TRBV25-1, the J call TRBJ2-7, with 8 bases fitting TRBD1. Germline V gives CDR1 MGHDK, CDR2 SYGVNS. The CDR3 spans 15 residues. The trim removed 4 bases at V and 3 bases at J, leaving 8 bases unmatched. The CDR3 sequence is CASSGRGQGRYEQYF. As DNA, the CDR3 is TGTGCCAGCAGTGGCCGAGGACAGGGCCGCTACGAGCAGTACTTC.

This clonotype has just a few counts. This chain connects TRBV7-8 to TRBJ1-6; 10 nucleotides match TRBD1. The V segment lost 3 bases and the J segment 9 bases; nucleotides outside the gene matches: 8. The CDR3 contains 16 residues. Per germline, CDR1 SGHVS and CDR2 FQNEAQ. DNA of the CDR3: TGTGCCAGCAGCTTCTTTACGACAGGGGGCTTTTCACCCCTCCACTTT. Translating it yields CASSFFTTGGFSPLHF.

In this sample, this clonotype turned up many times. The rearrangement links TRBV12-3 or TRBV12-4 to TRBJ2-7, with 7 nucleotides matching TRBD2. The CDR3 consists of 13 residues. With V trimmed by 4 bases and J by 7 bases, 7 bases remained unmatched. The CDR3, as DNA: TGTGCCAGCAGTTCGGGGGGTGGTGGAGAGCAGTACTTC. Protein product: CASSSGGGGEQYF.

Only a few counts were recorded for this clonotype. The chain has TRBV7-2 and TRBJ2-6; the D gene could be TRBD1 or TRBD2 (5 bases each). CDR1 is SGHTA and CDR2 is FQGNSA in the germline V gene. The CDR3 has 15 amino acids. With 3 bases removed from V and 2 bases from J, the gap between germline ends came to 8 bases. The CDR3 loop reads CASSFGGTGANVLTF. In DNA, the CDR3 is TGTGCCAGCAGCTTTGGGGGAACTGGGGCCAACGTCCTGACTTTC.

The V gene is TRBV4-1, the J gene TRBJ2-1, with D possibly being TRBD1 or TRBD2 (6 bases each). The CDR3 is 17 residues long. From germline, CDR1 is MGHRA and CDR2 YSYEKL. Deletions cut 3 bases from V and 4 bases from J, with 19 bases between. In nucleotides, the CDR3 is TGCGCCAGCAGCCATGGGTACGGGGGCGGACTTTACAATGAGCAGTTCTTC. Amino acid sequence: CASSHGYGGGLYNEQFF.

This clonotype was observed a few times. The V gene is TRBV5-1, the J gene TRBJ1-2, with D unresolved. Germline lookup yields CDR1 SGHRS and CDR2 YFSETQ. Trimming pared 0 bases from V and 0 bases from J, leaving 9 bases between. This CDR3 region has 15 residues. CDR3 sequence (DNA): TGCGCCAGCAGCTTGGATGTGGCAGCTAACTATGGCTACACCTTC. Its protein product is CASSLDVAANYGYTF.

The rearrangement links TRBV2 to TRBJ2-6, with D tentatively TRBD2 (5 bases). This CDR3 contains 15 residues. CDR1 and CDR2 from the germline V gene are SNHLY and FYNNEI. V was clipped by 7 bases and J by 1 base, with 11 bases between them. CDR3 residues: CASTPPGSGANVLTF. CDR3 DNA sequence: TGTGCCAGCACCCCCCCGGGGTCTGGGGCCAACGTCCTGACTTTC.